This TCR beta chain was sequenced during a study of blood T cell repertoires in COVID-19. Background on the study: Some COVID-19 samples were acute and others convalescent; all came from the United States, Italy and Spain. The analysed material was cDNA or gDNA that came from T cells, B-cell-depleted T cells, or PBMCs.

V lost 0 bases, J lost 8 bases, and 5 bases lay in between. Germline V gene data show CDR1 as ENHRY and CDR2 as SYGVKD. CDR3 length: 12 residues. This clone came up once. As originally analysed: Estimated nucleated cell counts came from reference gene primer amplification. TCRdb keeps only in-frame clones here, not all; method: immunoSEQ multiplex PCR. V and J calls plus clone size are reproduced from that table; the DNA served to infer D and trimming. The table shows fewer than 150,000 clones, with approximately 84% occurring only once. Source material: peripheral blood. This TCR derives from a man aged 45 to 65 with acute or convalescent COVID-19. The chain couples TRBV10-3 to TRBJ2-1; tentatively, D is TRBD2 (5 bases). CDR3 sequence reads: CAISESRDEQFF. The CDR3 nucleotides are TGTGCCATCAGTGAGTCGAGGGATGAGCAGTTCTTC.